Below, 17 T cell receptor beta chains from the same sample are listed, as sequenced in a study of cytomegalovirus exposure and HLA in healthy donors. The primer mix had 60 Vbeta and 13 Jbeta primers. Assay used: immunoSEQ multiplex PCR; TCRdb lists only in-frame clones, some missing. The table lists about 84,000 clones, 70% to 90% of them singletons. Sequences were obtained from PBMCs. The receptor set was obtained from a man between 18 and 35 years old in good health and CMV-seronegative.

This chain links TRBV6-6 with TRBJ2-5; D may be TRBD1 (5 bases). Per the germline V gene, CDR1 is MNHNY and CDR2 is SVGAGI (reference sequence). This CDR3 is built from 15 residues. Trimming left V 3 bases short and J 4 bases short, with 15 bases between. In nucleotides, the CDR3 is TGTGCCAGCAGTTATTTCCAGGGATGGAGAGAGACCCAGTACTTC. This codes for CASSYFQGWRETQYF.

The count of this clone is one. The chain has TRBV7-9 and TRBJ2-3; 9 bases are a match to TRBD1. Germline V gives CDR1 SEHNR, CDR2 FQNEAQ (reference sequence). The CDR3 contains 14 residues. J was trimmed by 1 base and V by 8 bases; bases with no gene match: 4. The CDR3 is CASVQGARTDTQYF. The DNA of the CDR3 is TGTGCCAGCGTACAGGGGGCTCGCACAGATACGCAGTATTTT.

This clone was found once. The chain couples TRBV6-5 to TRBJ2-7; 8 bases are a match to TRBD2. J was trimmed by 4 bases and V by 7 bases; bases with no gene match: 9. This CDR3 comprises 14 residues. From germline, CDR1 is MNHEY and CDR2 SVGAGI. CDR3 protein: CASKASGSIYEQYF. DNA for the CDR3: TGTGCCAGCAAGGCTAGCGGGTCCATTTACGAGCAGTACTTC.

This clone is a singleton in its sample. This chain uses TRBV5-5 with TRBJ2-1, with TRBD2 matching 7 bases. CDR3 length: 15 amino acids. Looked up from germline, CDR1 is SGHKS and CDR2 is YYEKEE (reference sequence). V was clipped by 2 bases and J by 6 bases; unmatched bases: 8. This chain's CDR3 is CASSFSLASRNEQFF. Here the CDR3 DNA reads TGTGCCAGCAGCTTCTCACTAGCGAGTCGCAATGAGCAGTTCTTC. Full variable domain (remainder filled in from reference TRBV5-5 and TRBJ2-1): DAGVTQSPTHLIKTRGQQVTLRCSPISGHKSVSWYQQVLGQGPQFIFQYYEKEERGRGNFPDRFSARQFPNYSSELNVNALLLGDSALYLCASSFSLASRNEQFFGPGTRLTVL.

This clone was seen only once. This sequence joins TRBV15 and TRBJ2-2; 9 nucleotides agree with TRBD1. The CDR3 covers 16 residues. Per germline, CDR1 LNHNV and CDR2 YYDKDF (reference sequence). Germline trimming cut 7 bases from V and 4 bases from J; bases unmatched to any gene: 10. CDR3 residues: CATKRTGEVGTGELFF. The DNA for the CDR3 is TGTGCCACCAAAAGGACAGGGGAGGTTGGCACCGGGGAGCTGTTTTTT.

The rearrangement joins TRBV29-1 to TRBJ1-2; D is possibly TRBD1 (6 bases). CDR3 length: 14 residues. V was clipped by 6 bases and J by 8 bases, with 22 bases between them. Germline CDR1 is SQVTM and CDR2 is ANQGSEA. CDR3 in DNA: TGCAGCGTGATGGACAGATCCTTAACGGGGGGCTACACCTTC. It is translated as CSVMDRSLTGGYTF.

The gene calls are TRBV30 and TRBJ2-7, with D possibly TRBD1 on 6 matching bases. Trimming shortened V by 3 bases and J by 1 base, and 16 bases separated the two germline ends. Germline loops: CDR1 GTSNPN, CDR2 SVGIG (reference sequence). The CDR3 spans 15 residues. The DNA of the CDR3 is TGTGCCTGGAGCCCAGGGGACCTCAGGTCCTACGAGCAGTACTTC. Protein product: CAWSPGDLRSYEQYF.

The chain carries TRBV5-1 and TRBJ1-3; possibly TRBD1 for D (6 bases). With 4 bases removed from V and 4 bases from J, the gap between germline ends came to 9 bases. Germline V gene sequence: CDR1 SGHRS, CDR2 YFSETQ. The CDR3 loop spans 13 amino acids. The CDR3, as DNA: TGCGCCAGCAGCCAAGACAGGGGAAACACCATATATTTT. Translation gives CASSQDRGNTIYF.

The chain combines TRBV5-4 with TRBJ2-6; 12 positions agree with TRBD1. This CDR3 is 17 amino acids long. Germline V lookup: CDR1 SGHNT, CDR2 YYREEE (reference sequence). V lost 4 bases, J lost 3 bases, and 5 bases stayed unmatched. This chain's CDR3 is CASSAGTGGIGANVLTF. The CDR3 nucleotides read TGTGCCAGCAGCGCCGGGACAGGGGGCATTGGGGCCAACGTCCTGACTTTC.

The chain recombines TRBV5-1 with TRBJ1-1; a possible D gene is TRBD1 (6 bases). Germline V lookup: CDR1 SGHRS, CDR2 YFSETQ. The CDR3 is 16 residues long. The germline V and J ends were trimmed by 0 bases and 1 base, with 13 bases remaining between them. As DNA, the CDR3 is TGCGCCAGCAGCTTGGGCCTCTCGGGACAGAACACTGAAGCTTTCTTT. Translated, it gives CASSLGLSGQNTEAFF.

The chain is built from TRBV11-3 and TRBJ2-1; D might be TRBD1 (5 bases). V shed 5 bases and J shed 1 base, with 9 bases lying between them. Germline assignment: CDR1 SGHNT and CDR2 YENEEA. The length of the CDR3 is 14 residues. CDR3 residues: CASSPQGSYNEQFF. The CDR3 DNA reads TGTGCCAGCAGCCCCCAGGGTTCCTACAATGAGCAGTTCTTC. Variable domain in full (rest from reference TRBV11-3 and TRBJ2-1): EAGVVQSPRYKIIEKKQPVAFWCNPISGHNTLYWYLQNLGQGPELLIRYENEEAVDDSQLPKDRFSAERLKGVDSTLKIQPAELGDSAVYLCASSPQGSYNEQFFGPGTRLTVL.

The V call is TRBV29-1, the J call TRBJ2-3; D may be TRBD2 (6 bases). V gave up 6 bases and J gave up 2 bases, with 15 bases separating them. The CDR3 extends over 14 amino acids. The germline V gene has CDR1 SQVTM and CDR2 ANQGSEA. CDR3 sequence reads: CSVCQGLITDTQYF. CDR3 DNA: TGCAGCGTCTGCCAGGGACTTATCACAGATACGCAGTATTTT.

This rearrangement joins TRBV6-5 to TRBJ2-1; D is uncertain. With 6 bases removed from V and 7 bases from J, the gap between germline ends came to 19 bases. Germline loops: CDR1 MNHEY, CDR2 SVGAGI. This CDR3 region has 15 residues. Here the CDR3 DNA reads TGTGCCAGCAGCCCCCGCCTTAGCCTGTGGAATGAGCAGTTCTTC. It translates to CASSPRLSLWNEQFF.

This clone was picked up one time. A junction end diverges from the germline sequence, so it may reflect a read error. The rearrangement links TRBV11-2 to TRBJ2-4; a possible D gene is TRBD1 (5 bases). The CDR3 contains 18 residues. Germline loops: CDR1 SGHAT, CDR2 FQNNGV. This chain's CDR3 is CASNQWGAALRAKNVQYF. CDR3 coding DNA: TGTGCCAGCAATCAGTGGGGCGCGGCCCTTAGGGCGAAAAACGTTCAGTACTTC.

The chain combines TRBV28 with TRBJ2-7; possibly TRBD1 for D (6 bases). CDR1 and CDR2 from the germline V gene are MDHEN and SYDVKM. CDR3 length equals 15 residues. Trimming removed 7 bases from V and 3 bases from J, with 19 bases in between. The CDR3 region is CASNSLPGAGYEQYF. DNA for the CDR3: TGTGCCAGCAATTCTCTGCCAGGGGCGGGCTACGAGCAGTACTTC. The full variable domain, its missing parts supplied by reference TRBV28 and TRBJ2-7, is DVKVTQSSRYLVKRTGEKVFLECVQDMDHENMFWYRQDPGLGLRLIYFSYDVKMKEKGDIPEGYSVSREKKERFSLILESASTNQTSMYLCASNSLPGAGYEQYFGPGTRLTVT.

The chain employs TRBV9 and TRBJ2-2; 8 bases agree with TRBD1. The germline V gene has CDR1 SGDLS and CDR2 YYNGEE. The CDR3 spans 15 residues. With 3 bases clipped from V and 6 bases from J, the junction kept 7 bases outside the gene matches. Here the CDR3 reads CASSATWTGSGELFF. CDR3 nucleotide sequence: TGTGCCAGCAGCGCAACCTGGACAGGGTCCGGGGAGCTGTTTTTT.

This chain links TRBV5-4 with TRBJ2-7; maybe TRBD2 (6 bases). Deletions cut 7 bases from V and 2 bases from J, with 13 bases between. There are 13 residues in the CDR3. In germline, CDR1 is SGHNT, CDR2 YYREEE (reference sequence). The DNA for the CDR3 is TGTGCCAGCCGGGTCGGCGGGACCTACGAGCAGTACTTC. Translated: CASRVGGTYEQYF.